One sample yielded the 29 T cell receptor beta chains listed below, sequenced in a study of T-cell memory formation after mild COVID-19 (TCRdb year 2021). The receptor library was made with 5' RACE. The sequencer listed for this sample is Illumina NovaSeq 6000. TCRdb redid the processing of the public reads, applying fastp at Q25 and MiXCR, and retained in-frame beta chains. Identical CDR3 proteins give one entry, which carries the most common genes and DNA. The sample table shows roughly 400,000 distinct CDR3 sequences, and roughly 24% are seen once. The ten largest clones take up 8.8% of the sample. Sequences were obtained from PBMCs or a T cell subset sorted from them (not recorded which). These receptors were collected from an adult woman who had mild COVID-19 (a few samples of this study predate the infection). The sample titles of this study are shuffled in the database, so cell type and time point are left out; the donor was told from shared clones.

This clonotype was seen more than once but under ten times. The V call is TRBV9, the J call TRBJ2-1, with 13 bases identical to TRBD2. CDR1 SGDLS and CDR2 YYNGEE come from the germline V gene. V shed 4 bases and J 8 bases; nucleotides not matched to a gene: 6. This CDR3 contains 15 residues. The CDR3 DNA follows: TGTGCCAGCAGCCCACTAGCGGGGGGGCCCTATGAGCAGTTCTTC. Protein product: CASSPLAGGPYEQFF.

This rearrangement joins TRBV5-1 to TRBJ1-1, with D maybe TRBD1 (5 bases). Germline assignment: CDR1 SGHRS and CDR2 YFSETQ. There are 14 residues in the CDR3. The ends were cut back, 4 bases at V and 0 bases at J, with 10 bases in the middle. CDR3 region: CASSTGTVNTEAFF. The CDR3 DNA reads TGCGCCAGCAGCACCGGGACCGTGAACACTGAAGCTTTCTTT.

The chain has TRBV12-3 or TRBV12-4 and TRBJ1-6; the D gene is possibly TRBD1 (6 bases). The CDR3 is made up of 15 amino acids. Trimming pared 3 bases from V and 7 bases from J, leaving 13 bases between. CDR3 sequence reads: CASSFGGPWNSPLHF. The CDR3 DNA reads TGTGCCAGCAGTTTTGGGGGGCCATGGAATTCACCCCTCCACTTT.

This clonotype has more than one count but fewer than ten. Here the CDR3 reads CASSLIPGDSYEQYF. The CDR3 DNA reads TGTGCCAGCAGCTTGATTCCGGGAGACTCCTACGAGCAGTACTTC. The rearrangement joins TRBV5-5 to TRBJ2-7; perhaps TRBD2 as D (6 bases). Germline lookup yields CDR1 SGHKS and CDR2 YYEKEE (reference sequence). The CDR3 is 15 residues long. Trimming removed 1 base from V and 0 bases from J, with 11 bases in between.

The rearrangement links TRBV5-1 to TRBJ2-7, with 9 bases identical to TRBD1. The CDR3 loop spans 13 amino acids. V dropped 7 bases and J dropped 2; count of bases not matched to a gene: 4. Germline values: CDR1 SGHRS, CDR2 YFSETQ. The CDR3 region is CASCRTGAYEQYF. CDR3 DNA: TGCGCCAGCTGTCGGACAGGGGCCTACGAGCAGTACTTC.

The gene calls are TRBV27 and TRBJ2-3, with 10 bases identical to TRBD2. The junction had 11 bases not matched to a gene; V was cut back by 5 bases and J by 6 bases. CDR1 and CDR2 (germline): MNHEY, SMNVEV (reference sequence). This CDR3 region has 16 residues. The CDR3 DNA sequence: TGTGCCAGCAGTCCTACTAGCGGGAAATCAGTGGATACGCAGTATTTT. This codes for CASSPTSGKSVDTQYF.

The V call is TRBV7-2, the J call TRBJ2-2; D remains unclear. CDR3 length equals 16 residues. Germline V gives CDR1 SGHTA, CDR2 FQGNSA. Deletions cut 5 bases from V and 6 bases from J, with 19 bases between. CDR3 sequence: CASSIVGRIESGELFF. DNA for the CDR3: TGTGCCAGCAGCATAGTCGGTCGGATCGAATCCGGGGAGCTGTTTTTT.

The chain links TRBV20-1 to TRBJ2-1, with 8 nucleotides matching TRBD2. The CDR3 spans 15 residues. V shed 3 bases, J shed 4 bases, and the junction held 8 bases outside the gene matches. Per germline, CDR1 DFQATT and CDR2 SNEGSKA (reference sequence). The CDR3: CSASLGGGMYNEQFF. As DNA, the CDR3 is TGCAGTGCTAGTTTGGGCGGGGGGATGTACAATGAGCAGTTCTTC.

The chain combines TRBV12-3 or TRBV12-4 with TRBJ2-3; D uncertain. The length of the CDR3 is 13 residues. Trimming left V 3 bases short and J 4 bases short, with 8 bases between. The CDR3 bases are TGTGCCAGCAGTTTGGACCCCGCAGATACGCAGTATTTT. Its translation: CASSLDPADTQYF.

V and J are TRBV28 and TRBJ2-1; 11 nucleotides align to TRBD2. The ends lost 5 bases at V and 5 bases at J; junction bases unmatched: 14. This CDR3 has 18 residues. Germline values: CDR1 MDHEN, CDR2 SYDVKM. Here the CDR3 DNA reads TGTGCCAGCAGTCCCCGCTCCTTAGCGGGAGGGTACCACAATGAGCAGTTCTTC. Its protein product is CASSPRSLAGGYHNEQFF. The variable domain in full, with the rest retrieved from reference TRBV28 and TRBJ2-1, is DVKVTQSSRYLVKRTGEKVFLECVQDMDHENMFWYRQDPGLGLRLIYFSYDVKMKEKGDIPEGYSVSREKKERFSLILESASTNQTSMYLCASSPRSLAGGYHNEQFFGPGTRLTVL.

The CDR3 here is CASTPRRKQGGDTQYF. CDR3 nucleotide sequence: TGTGCCAGCACCCCCCGGAGGAAACAGGGTGGAGATACGCAGTATTTT. This chain links TRBV7-9 with TRBJ2-3; D is possibly TRBD1 (6 bases). V was pared by 7 bases and J by 5 bases, with 22 bases between. From germline, CDR1 is SEHNR and CDR2 FQNEAQ (reference sequence). The CDR3 contains 16 residues.

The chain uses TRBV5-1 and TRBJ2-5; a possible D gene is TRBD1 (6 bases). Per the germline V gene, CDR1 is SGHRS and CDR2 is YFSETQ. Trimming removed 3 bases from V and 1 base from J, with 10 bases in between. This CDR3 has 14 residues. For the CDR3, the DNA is TGCGCCAGCAGCTCACAGGGACCCCAAGAGACCCAGTACTTC. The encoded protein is CASSSQGPQETQYF. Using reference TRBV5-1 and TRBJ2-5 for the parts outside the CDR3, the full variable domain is KAGVTQTPRYLIKTRGQQVTLSCSPISGHRSVSWYQQTPGQGLQFLFEYFSETQRNKGNFPGRFSGRQFSNSRSEMNVSTLELGDSALYLCASSSQGPQETQYFGPGTRLLVL.

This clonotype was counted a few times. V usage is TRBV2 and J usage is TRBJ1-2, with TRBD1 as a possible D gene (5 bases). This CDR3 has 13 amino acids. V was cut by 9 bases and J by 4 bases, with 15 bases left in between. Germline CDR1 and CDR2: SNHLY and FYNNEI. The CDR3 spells CASTPGPGYGYTF. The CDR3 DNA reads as TGTGCCAGTACCCCGGGACCCGGCTATGGCTACACCTTC.

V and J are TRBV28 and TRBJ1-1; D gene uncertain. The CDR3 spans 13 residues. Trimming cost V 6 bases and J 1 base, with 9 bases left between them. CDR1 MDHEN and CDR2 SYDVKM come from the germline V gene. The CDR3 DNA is TGTGCCAGCAGGGAAAGGAGGAACACTGAAGCTTTCTTT. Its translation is CASRERRNTEAFF.

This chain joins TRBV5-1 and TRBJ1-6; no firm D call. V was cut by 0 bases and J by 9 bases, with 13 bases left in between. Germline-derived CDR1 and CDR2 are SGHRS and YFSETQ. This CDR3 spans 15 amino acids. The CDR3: CASSLAGVGRSPLHF. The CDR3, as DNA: TGCGCCAGCAGCTTGGCCGGAGTGGGCCGTTCACCCCTCCACTTT.

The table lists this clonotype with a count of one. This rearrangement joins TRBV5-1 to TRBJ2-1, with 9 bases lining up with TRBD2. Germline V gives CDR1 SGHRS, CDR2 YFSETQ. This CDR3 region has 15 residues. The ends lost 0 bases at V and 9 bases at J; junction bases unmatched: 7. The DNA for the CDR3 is TGCGCCAGCAGCTTGGTTGCGGGGGGGCTCGGTGAGCAGTTCTTC. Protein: CASSLVAGGLGEQFF.

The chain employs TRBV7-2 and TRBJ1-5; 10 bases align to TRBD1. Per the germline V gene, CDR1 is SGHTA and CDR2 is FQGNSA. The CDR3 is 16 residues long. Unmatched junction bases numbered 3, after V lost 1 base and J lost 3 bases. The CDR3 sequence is CASSLEGQGNNQPQHF. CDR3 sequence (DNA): TGTGCCAGCAGCTTAGAGGGACAGGGGAACAATCAGCCCCAGCATTTT.

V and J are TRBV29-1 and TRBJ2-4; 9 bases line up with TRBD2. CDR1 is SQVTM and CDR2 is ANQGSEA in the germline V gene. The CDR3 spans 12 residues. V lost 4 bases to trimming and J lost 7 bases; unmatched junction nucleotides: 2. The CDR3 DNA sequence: TGCAGCGTTGTAACTAGCGGGAACATTCAGTACTTC. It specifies CSVVTSGNIQYF.

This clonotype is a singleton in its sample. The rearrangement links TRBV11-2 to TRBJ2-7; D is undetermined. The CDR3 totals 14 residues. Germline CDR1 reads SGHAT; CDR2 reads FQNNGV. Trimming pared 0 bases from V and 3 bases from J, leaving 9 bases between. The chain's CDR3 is CASSLDNQFYEQYF. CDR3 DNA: TGTGCCAGCAGCTTAGATAACCAGTTCTACGAGCAGTACTTC.

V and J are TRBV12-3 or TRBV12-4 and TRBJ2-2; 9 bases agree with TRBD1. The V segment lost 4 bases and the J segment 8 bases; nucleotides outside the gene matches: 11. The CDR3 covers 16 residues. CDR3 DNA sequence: TGTGCCAGCAGTTCTGGCCGGACAGGGGTGTCGGGGGAGCTGTTTTTT. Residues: CASSSGRTGVSGELFF.

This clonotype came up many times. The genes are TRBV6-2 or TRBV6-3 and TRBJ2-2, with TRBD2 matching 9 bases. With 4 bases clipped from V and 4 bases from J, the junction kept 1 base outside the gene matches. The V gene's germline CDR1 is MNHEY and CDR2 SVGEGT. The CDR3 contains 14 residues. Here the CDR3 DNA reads TGTGCCAGCAGTTTAGCGGGAGTCACCGGGGAGCTGTTTTTT. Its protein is CASSLAGVTGELFF.

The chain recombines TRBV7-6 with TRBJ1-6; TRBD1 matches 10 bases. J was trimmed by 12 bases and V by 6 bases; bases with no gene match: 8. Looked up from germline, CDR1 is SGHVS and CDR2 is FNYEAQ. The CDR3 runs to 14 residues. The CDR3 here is CASRSGTGAGPLHF. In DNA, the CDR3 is TGTGCCAGCAGGTCCGGGACAGGGGCTGGACCCCTCCACTTT.

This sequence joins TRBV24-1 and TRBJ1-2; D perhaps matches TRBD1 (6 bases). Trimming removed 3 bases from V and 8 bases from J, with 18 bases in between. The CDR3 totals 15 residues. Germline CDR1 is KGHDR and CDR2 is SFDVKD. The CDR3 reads CATSDPPDSCEGYTF. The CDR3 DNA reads TGTGCCACCAGTGATCCACCGGACAGTTGCGAGGGCTACACCTTC.

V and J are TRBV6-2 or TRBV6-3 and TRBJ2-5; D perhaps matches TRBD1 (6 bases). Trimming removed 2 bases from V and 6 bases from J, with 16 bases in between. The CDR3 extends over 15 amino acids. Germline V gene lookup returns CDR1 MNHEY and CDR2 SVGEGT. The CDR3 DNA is TGTGCCAGCAGTTACATTCACACAGGGAAGAAGACCCAGTACTTC. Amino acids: CASSYIHTGKKTQYF.

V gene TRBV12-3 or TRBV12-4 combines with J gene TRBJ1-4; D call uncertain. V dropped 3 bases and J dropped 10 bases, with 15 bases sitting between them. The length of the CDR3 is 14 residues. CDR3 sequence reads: CASSFRRIWGKLFF. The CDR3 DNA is TGTGCCAGCAGTTTTAGGAGGATCTGGGGAAAACTGTTTTTT.

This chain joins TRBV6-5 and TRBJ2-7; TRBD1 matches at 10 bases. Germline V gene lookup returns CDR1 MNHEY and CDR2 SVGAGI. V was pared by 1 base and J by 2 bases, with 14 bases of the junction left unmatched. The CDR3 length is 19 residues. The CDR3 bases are TGTGCCAGCAGTTACTTCGGCCCTGACAGGGGGCTCTCCGCCTACGAGCAGTACTTC. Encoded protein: CASSYFGPDRGLSAYEQYF.

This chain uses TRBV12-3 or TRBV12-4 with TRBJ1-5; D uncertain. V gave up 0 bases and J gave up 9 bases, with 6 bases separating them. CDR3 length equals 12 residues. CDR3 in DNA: TGTGCCAGCAGTTTAGCTGGAACGCCCCAGCATTTT. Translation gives CASSLAGTPQHF.

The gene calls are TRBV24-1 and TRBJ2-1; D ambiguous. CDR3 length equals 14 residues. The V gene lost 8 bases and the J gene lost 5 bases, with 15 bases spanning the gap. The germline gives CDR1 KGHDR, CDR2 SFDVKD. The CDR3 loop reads CATNPGPPNNEQFF. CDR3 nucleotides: TGTGCCACCAACCCGGGCCCACCCAACAATGAGCAGTTCTTC.

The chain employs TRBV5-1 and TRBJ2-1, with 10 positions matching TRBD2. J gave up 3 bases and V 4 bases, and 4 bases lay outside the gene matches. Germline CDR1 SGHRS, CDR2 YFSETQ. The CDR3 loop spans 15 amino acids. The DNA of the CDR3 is TGCGCCAGCAGCCAGGGACTAGCGAACTACAATGAGCAGTTCTTC. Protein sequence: CASSQGLANYNEQFF.